The clone carrying this T cell receptor (beta chain) was seen at least ten times. Its antigen is not identified. The CDR3 runs to 14 residues. The V end was cut by 1 base, the J end by 0 bases, with 6 bases between. CDR1 and CDR2 from the germline V gene are MGHRA and YSYEKL. For TCR, cDNA came from 5'RACE template switching, which added a universal primer site and UMIs. TCRdb redid the calling of the 5' RACE reads with MiXCR, one entry per CDR3 protein. The sample records about 74,000 distinct CDR3 sequences, approximately 7% being singletons. This record belongs to a study of T cells after yellow fever vaccination. On the study more broadly: Fractions low in cell number were prepared with SMART-Seq v4 Ultra Low Input. Study-level findings and limits: Most primary-vaccination clones reappeared after the booster (approximately 97% CD4, around 88% CD8). Abundant clonotypes from the bulk population could get into FACS-sorted repertoires as contaminants.

The sample here was CD8+ T cells sorted from PBMCs, taken 5 days after the first yellow fever vaccination. The V call is TRBV4-1, the J call TRBJ1-1; D unclear. The receptor comes from a man between 18 and 35 years old who received the YFV17D yellow fever vaccine. CDR3 loop: CASSQVAMNTEAFF. The CDR3 DNA reads TGCGCCAGCAGCCAAGTTGCCATGAACACTGAAGCTTTCTTT.